This T cell receptor beta chain appears in the sequencing data of a study of shared clonotypes between healthy human individuals. Study in general: Every donor yielded three CD4 naive, three CD4 memory, two CD8 naive and one CD8 memory plate.

CDR1 and CDR2 (germline): MNHGY, SVAAGI. V dropped 4 bases and J dropped 3; count of bases not matched to a gene: 19. The CDR3 sequence is 19 residues long. The study, taken as a whole, reports: A reduction in generation probabilities was seen for non-shared clonotypes relative to those shared by all four donors. Blood was the only sampled material, and tissue repertoires likely differ.

Points on this clone: Its antigen is unknown.

On sorted subsets, replicate PCRs used approximately 190 ng DNA, or about 33,000 T cell genomes. This table comes from immunoSEQ multiplex PCR, and its TCRdb copy is limited to in-frame clones, with some not included. The sample lists about 110,000 clones, roughly two thirds occurring once. The chain employs TRBV6-9 and TRBJ1-2; 8 bases are a match to TRBD1. This clonotype originated in a woman between 25 and 40 years old in good health. Sequenced material: memory CD8+ T cells sorted from blood. Subset here: CD45RO+ cells pooled with CCR7-negative TemRA cells. In DNA form, the CDR3 reads TGTGCCAGCAGTTCCCGTTCTCTCCTACCGGGACAGGCTTACTATGGCTACACCTTC. Encoded protein: CASSSRSLLPGQAYYGYTF.